A selection of T cell receptor beta chains follows, all from one sample in a study of T cells in Graves' hyperthyroidism and ophthalmopathy. TCRdb analysed the multiplex PCR reads with MiXCR anew, one entry per CDR3 protein. This table holds more than 650,000 distinct CDR3 sequences, about 15% found once. Sample: blood. These receptors came from a young woman with Graves' hyperthyroidism. Each CDR3 is given with its conserved first and last residue.

TRBJ2-4	TRBV20-1	CSARVALAKNIQYF
TRBJ2-7	TRBV7-2	CASSFGTSGSYEQYF
TRBJ2-5	TRBV12-3/TRBV12-4	CASSLGLRGFGETQYF
TRBJ2-1	TRBV11-2	CASSLFEGTYNEQFF
TRBJ2-7	TRBV6-2/TRBV6-3	CASKRTGVSYEQYF
TRBJ2-3	TRBV2	CASNEPGLAGIITDTQYF
TRBJ2-1	TRBV7-2	CASKSGTTYNEQFF
TRBJ2-7	TRBV7-2	CASSFGGHHTYEQYF
TRBJ2-3	TRBV13	CASSWTSGTEGTQYF
TRBJ2-5	TRBV4-1	CASSPHFGQETQYF
TRBJ2-7	TRBV20-1	CSARPTSGSRNEQYF
TRBJ1-5	TRBV7-9	CASSLTDNQPQHF
TRBJ2-7	TRBV11-2	CASSSLTGRSQTYEQYF
TRBJ2-5	TRBV3-1	CASSPIRKVVETQYF
TRBJ2-1	TRBV27	CASSPQTPISSPDYNEQFF
TRBJ2-1	TRBV11-2	CASSSPRGTGLSSYNEQFF
TRBJ2-3	TRBV12-3/TRBV12-4	CASSRQTSTDTQYF
TRBJ2-3	TRBV28	CAGGTSGSTDTQYF
TRBJ1-2	TRBV20-1	CSARETQVYGYTF
TRBJ2-3	TRBV7-2	CASSSLLAGISTDTQYF
TRBJ1-2	TRBV29-1	CSAHEGTGGATF
TRBJ1-2	TRBV30	CAHRDRGYGYTF
TRBJ2-5	TRBV30	CASKSRVTMETQYF
TRBJ2-7	TRBV10-3	CAIKPPGQGNEQYF
TRBJ2-3	TRBV5-1	CASSSGLPLKRQYF
TRBJ2-3	TRBV5-4	CASSRGSGARGTDTQYF
TRBJ2-1	TRBV9	CASSGRATGGEQFF
TRBJ2-1	TRBV12-3/TRBV12-4	CASSPGGQYNEQFF
TRBJ1-1	TRBV5-1	CASSLEGPRGTEAFF
TRBJ1-5	TRBV19	CASRIRDRANQPQHF
TRBJ2-7	TRBV6-2/TRBV6-3	CASGPGGVFGRLSYEQYF
TRBJ2-5	TRBV7-9	CASSWGGLASETQYF
TRBJ1-6	TRBV2	CASSLTGGQSPLHF
TRBJ2-1	TRBV28	CASSYTGPPVGSYNEQFF
TRBJ1-5	TRBV6-1	CASSEQGEQPQHF
TRBJ2-5	TRBV28	CASTSPYFRLAGETQYF
TRBJ1-5	TRBV6-1	CASSEPLTGGQPQHF
TRBJ2-1	TRBV6-1	CASSQVAGIYNEQFF
TRBJ2-2	TRBV2	CASSRDFTGELFF
TRBJ1-4	TRBV5-6	CASSPRRRGVATNEKLFF